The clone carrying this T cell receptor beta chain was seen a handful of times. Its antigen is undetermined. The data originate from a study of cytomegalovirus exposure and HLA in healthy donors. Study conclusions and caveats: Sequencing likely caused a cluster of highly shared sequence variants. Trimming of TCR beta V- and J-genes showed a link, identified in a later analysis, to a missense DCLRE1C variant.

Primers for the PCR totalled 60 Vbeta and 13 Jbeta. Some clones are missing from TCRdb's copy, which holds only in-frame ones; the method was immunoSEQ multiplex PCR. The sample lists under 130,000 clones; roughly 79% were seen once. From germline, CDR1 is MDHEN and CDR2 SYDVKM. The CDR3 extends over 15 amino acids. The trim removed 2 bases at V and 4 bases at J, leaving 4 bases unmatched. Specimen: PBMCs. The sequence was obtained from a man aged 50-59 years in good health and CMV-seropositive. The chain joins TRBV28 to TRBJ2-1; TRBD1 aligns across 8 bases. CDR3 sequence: CASSLVRGQYNEQFF. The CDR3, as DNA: TGTGCCAGCAGTTTAGTCAGGGGGCAGTACAATGAGCAGTTCTTC.